These 29 T cell receptor beta chains originate from one sample sequenced in a study of response to subunit inactivated influenza vaccine. TCRdb called the RT-PCR reads again in MiXCR, with one record for every CDR3 protein. The sample holds 200,000 to 300,000 distinct CDR3 sequences, more than 10% seen once. This sample comprised non-naive T cells sorted from PBMCs, obtained approximately 15 days before vaccination. The receptor set was obtained from a man aged 50 or older who received an inactivated influenza vaccine.

A note on this clonotype: Germline and junction disagree at one end, which may indicate a read error. The chain carries TRBV28 and TRBJ2-2; tentative D call: TRBD2 (6 bases). Germline V gene data show CDR1 as MDHEN and CDR2 as SYDVKM. The CDR3 contains 15 residues. Here the CDR3 reads CVSTRGGRGTGELFF. In DNA form, the CDR3 reads TGTGTCAGCACCCGGGGAGGTCGGGGCACCGGGGAGCTGTTTTTT.

This clonotype has more than one count but fewer than ten. The chain recombines TRBV28 with TRBJ1-5; 9 nucleotides agree with TRBD1. Germline-derived CDR1 and CDR2 are MDHEN and SYDVKM. The CDR3 loop spans 16 amino acids. The V gene end was trimmed by 6 bases and the J gene end by 4 bases; junction bases not matched to a gene: 10. The CDR3 is CASSLSGQGLNQPQHF. The CDR3 coding sequence is TGTGCCAGCAGCCTCTCGGGACAGGGCCTAAATCAGCCCCAGCATTTT.

This clonotype occurred many times. This chain links TRBV6-2 or TRBV6-3 with TRBJ2-5; 14 nucleotides match TRBD2. Germline CDR1 and CDR2: MNHEY and SVGEGT. There are 16 residues in the CDR3. Trimming at V came to 5 bases and at J to 5 bases, leaving 7 bases not matched to a gene. The CDR3 DNA reads TGTGCCAGCAGTCCAGGACTAGCGGGAGGATGGGAGACCCAGTACTTC. This gives the protein CASSPGLAGGWETQYF.

This clonotype was seen a handful of times. CDR3 in amino acids: CASSYLASNQPQHF. DNA of the CDR3: TGTGCCAGCAGTTACTTGGCCAGCAATCAGCCCCAGCATTTT. The rearrangement joins TRBV6-5 to TRBJ1-5; no clear D. CDR1 is MNHEY and CDR2 is SVGAGI in the germline V gene. CDR3 length: 14 residues. V lost 1 base, J lost 1 base, and 5 bases lay in between.

This clonotype was counted a few times. The rearrangement joins TRBV7-2 to TRBJ2-7; D is unresolved. There are 13 residues in the CDR3. The ends were cut back, 1 base at V and 7 bases at J, with 11 bases in the middle. Germline lookup yields CDR1 SGHTA and CDR2 FQGNSA. The CDR3 protein is CASSLVGAREQYF. The CDR3 region has the DNA TGTGCCAGCAGCTTAGTAGGCGCGCGTGAGCAGTACTTC.

The rearrangement links TRBV29-1 to TRBJ2-7; D may be TRBD2 (6 bases). The CDR3 extends over 14 amino acids. V lost 5 bases and J lost 0, with 14 bases in between. Germline lookup yields CDR1 SQVTM and CDR2 ANQGSEA. In nucleotides, the CDR3 is TGCAGCGTTCGGACCGACGGGAGCTCCTACGAGCAGTACTTC. This gives the protein CSVRTDGSSYEQYF.

This clonotype came up a few times. The V gene is TRBV4-3, the J gene TRBJ2-1; 8 nucleotides agree with TRBD2. This CDR3 spans 16 amino acids. Trimming took 0 bases from V and 6 from J; bases not matched to a gene: 7. CDR1 is LGHNA, CDR2 YSLEER, per germline. This CDR3 reads CASSQDHLAGCNEQFF. The DNA for the CDR3 is TGCGCCAGCAGCCAAGATCACCTAGCGGGCTGCAATGAGCAGTTCTTC.

This clonotype was seen many times. The rearrangement links TRBV14 to TRBJ2-2; no clear D. V was clipped by 4 bases and J by 2 bases, with 8 bases between them. The CDR3 is made up of 14 amino acids. Per the germline V gene, CDR1 is SGHDN and CDR2 is FVKESK. DNA of the CDR3: TGTGCCAGCAGCCCTTTGGTCAACACCGGGGAGCTGTTTTTT. Protein product: CASSPLVNTGELFF. The full variable domain, with the rest looked up from reference TRBV14 and TRBJ2-2, is EAGVTQFPSHSVIEKGQTVTLRCDPISGHDNLYWYRRVMGKEIKFLLHFVKESKQDESGMPNNRFLAERTGGTYSTLKVQPAELEDSGVYFCASSPLVNTGELFFGEGSRLTVL.

There are a few counts of this clonotype. The chain combines TRBV28 with TRBJ2-6, with D hard to call. The CDR3 sequence is 16 residues long. The germline CDR1 and CDR2 sequences are MDHEN and SYDVKM. Between the trimmed V and J ends, which lost 2 bases and 2 bases, there was a span of 10 bases. The CDR3 region has the DNA TGTGCCAGCAGTTTACAGGCGCTAGCTGGGGCCAACGTCCTGACTTTC. Amino acids: CASSLQALAGANVLTF.

The V and J genes are TRBV11-2 and TRBJ2-1; D remains unclear. Germline V gives CDR1 SGHAT, CDR2 FQNNGV. The CDR3 sequence is 18 residues long. V was shortened by 1 base and J by 0 bases, with 16 bases between the two germline ends. This CDR3 reads CASSLVDGPKFSYNEQFF. The CDR3 bases are TGTGCCAGCAGCTTAGTCGATGGACCAAAATTCTCCTACAATGAGCAGTTCTTC.

This clonotype was counted a few times. CDR3 protein: CASRPGDSPKETQYF. Here the CDR3 DNA reads TGTGCCAGCAGACCGGGGGACAGCCCGAAAGAGACCCAGTACTTC. J is TRBJ2-5 and V is TRBV12-3 or TRBV12-4, with D possibly TRBD1 on 7 matching bases. There are 15 residues in the CDR3. V lost 6 bases to trimming and J lost 3 bases, with 17 bases between them.

This clonotype was counted ten times or more. The chain combines TRBV14 with TRBJ2-5; TRBD2 aligns across 9 bases. The CDR3 covers 19 residues. Germline V gene data show CDR1 as SGHDN and CDR2 as FVKESK. V lost 1 base, J lost 4 bases, and 16 bases stayed unmatched. CDR3 bases: TGTGCCAGCAGCCAAGCCCTCGGACTAGCGTCGGGACCAAGAGAGACCCAGTACTTC. Translating it yields CASSQALGLASGPRETQYF.

This clonotype was seen ten or more times. The rearrangement links TRBV2 to TRBJ2-1; D is undetermined. Germline assignment: CDR1 SNHLY and CDR2 FYNNEI. The CDR3 is 15 residues long. Trimming pared 3 bases from V and 0 bases from J, leaving 9 bases between. The CDR3 here is CASSEGGSSYNEQFF. The DNA for the CDR3 is TGTGCCAGCAGTGAGGGCGGTAGCTCCTACAATGAGCAGTTCTTC.

The CDR3 DNA reads TGTGCCAGCCAGGGGCTCCCGGGGACCCAGTACTTC. It codes for CASQGLPGTQYF. This sequence joins TRBV12-3 or TRBV12-4 and TRBJ2-5, with D tentatively TRBD1 (6 bases). This CDR3 region has 12 residues. Trimming took off 8 bases at V and 7 bases at J, with 14 bases between the two ends.

This clonotype turned up a few times. The gene calls are TRBV29-1 and TRBJ1-2, with D maybe TRBD1 (5 bases). V lost 7 bases, J lost 5 bases, and 11 bases lay in between. Germline CDR1 and CDR2: SQVTM and ANQGSEA. The CDR3 has 11 amino acids. The CDR3 loop is CSGGSLYGYTF. The CDR3 nucleotides are TGCAGCGGGGGCAGCTTATATGGCTACACCTTC.

The chain couples TRBV11-2 to TRBJ1-1; TRBD1 might be the D (5 bases). Germline CDR1 reads SGHAT; CDR2 reads FQNNGV. Trimming stripped 1 base from V and 4 bases from J, with 13 bases between. The CDR3 extends over 15 amino acids. In DNA, the CDR3 is TGTGCCAGCAGCTTAGGAACAGGACTGGCCACTGAAGCTTTCTTT. Translation: CASSLGTGLATEAFF.

The chain has TRBV10-3 and TRBJ2-3, with D possibly being TRBD2 (6 bases). The CDR3 has 14 residues. Germline CDR1 reads ENHRY; CDR2 reads SYGVKD. V shed 3 bases and J shed 8 bases, with 15 bases lying between them. CDR3 sequence reads: CAISDGRRGGTQYF. The CDR3 bases are TGTGCCATCAGTGATGGCCGGCGGGGAGGTACGCAGTATTTT.

This clonotype was found many times. The chain carries TRBV7-9 and TRBJ1-4, with 7 bases matching TRBD1. Per the germline V gene, CDR1 is SEHNR and CDR2 is FQNEAQ (reference sequence). The CDR3 length is 14 residues. Germline trimming cut 4 bases from V and 5 bases from J; bases unmatched to any gene: 4. The CDR3 protein is CASSWGQNNEKLFF. The CDR3 DNA sequence: TGTGCCAGCAGCTGGGGACAGAACAATGAAAAACTGTTTTTT.

In its sample, this clonotype was seen many times. The chain employs TRBV7-7 and TRBJ2-2, with unresolved D. Germline assignment: CDR1 SSHAT and CDR2 FNYEAQ (reference sequence). Trimming removed 4 bases at V and 6 bases at J, with 9 bases between. This CDR3 has 13 residues. The CDR3 DNA follows: TGTGCCAGCAGCTCCAGAGAGGCCGGGGAGCTGTTTTTT. Protein sequence: CASSSREAGELFF.

The chain has TRBV7-9 and TRBJ2-2, with a possible D match to TRBD2 (6 bases). V shed 6 bases and J shed 1 base, with 9 bases lying between them. The germline V gene has CDR1 SEHNR and CDR2 FQNEAQ (reference sequence). This CDR3 is 14 amino acids long. The CDR3 region has the DNA TGTGCCAGCAGGGGTAGCGGGAACACCGGGGAGCTGTTTTTT. Its translation: CASRGSGNTGELFF.

This clonotype has just a few counts. This chain joins TRBV12-3 or TRBV12-4 and TRBJ2-7, with D maybe TRBD1 (5 bases). This CDR3 has 14 residues. V shed 2 bases and J shed 6 bases, with 14 bases lying between them. CDR3 loop: CASSLKGLEAEQYF. The CDR3 coding sequence is TGTGCCAGCAGTTTAAAGGGGCTCGAGGCCGAGCAGTACTTC.

This clonotype was picked up a small number of times. CDR3 coding DNA: TGTGCCAGCAGTGATGTGAATTCCAGGGTCGGGGAGCAGTTCTTC. It specifies CASSDVNSRVGEQFF. The J gene is TRBJ2-1, the V gene TRBV6-1; TRBD1 is a possible D gene (5 bases). Trimming removed 3 bases at V and 10 bases at J, with 19 bases between. From germline, CDR1 is MNHNS and CDR2 SASEGT. The CDR3 has 15 residues.

In this sample, this clonotype turned up many times. The J gene is TRBJ1-1, the V gene TRBV27; no clear D. Trimming shortened V by 4 bases and J by 5 bases, and 11 bases separated the two germline ends. The CDR3 is 13 amino acids. Germline V CDR1 and CDR2: MNHEY, SMNVEV (reference sequence). This CDR3 is CASSSGRKTEAFF. In DNA form, the CDR3 reads TGTGCCAGCAGTTCCGGACGGAAAACTGAAGCTTTCTTT.

The gene calls are TRBV20-1 and TRBJ2-2; D unresolved. Germline assignment: CDR1 DFQATT and CDR2 SNEGSKA (reference sequence). This CDR3 comprises 13 residues. The ends were cut back, 0 bases at V and 6 bases at J, with 8 bases in the middle. CDR3 DNA: TGCAGTGCTAGAGAACGGACGGCCGGGGAGCTGTTTTTT. It encodes CSARERTAGELFF.

The table lists this clonotype with many counts. CDR3 nucleotide sequence: TGTGCCAGCATCTCACCCTGGGGTGTGGAAACCGGGGAGCTGTTTTTT. Protein sequence: CASISPWGVETGELFF. The rearrangement links TRBV6-2 or TRBV6-3 to TRBJ2-2; D is ambiguous. This CDR3 has 16 residues. V was pared by 7 bases and J by 5 bases, with 20 bases between. Germline V lookup: CDR1 MNHEY, CDR2 SVGEGT.

This clonotype turned up a few times. Here the CDR3 DNA reads TGTGCCATCAGTATGCAGGGGGAAGCAAAACTGTTTTTT. This sequence encodes CAISMQGEAKLFF. The J gene is TRBJ1-4, the V gene TRBV10-3; TRBD1 agrees at 7 bases. Trimming took 5 bases from V and 10 from J; bases not matched to a gene: 7. Germline V gene data show CDR1 as ENHRY and CDR2 as SYGVKD. The CDR3 is 13 residues long.

In this sample, this clonotype turned up a few times. The chain employs TRBV5-1 and TRBJ2-5; D not resolved. V gave up 0 bases and J gave up 3 bases, with 6 bases separating them. The CDR3 has 13 amino acids. In germline, CDR1 is SGHRS, CDR2 YFSETQ. The CDR3 protein is CASSLVLEETQYF. The CDR3 DNA reads TGCGCCAGCAGCTTGGTTTTGGAAGAGACCCAGTACTTC.

This clonotype showed up many times. The chain carries TRBV5-1 and TRBJ2-7; D is unclear. This CDR3 has 15 amino acids. Deletions cut 1 base from V and 1 base from J, with 12 bases between. Germline CDR1 SGHRS, CDR2 YFSETQ. CDR3 in amino acids: CASSLSSSRSYEQYF. As DNA, the CDR3 is TGCGCCAGCAGCTTGAGTAGCTCTAGATCCTACGAGCAGTACTTC.

This clonotype was seen many times. The chain employs TRBV5-1 and TRBJ2-2; 7 bases are shared with TRBD1. CDR1 is SGHRS and CDR2 is YFSETQ in the germline V gene. Trimming at V came to 0 bases and at J to 7 bases, leaving 6 bases not matched to a gene. There are 15 residues in the CDR3. The CDR3: CASSLAATGNGELFF. The CDR3 DNA reads as TGCGCCAGCAGCTTGGCGGCGACAGGGAACGGGGAGCTGTTTTTT.